Sequencing of this T cell receptor (beta chain) was carried out in a study of T cells in women clearing cervical HPV infection. Study context: Case blood was drawn when the lesion was first found; control blood after infection became undetectable. Only a few women had HLA typing results available. General observations from the study: Associations may precede or follow infection; HPV-specific or memory T cells were not isolated.

The CDR3 has 20 residues. V lost 2 bases to trimming and J lost 0 bases, with 22 bases between them. Germline loops: CDR1 LGHNA, CDR2 YNFKEQ. The table came from immunoSEQ multiplex PCR; TCRdb's copy has only in-frame clones and leaves some out. This sample contains fewer than 40,000 clones. By frequency, this clone registers medium-sized. Antigen unknown. The read ends 3 residues shy of where the CDR3 ends; the end is completed using the germline J gene. The clonotype comes from a woman between 18 and 70 years old with a cervical HPV16 infection that either progressed to CIN3+ or cleared (not recorded which). The sequencing input was blood buffy coat. The rearrangement links TRBV4-2 to TRBJ1-4; D not resolved. This CDR3 reads CASSQRGAGFSVATNEKLFF. Partial CDR3 DNA: TGTGCCAGCAGCCAAAGAGGTGCAGGTTTCTCCGTTGCAACTAATGAAAAA.